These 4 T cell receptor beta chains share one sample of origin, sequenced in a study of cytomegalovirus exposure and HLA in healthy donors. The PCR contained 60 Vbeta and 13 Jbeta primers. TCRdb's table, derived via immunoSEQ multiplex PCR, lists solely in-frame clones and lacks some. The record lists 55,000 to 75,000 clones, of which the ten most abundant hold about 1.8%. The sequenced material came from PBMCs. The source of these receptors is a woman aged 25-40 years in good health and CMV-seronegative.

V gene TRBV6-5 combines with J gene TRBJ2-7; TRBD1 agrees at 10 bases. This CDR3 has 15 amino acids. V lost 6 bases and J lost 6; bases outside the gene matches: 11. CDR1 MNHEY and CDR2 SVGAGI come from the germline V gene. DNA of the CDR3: TGTGCCAGCAGCGAGACAGGGGGCCTCCCAGGCGAGCAGTACTTC. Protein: CASSETGGLPGEQYF.

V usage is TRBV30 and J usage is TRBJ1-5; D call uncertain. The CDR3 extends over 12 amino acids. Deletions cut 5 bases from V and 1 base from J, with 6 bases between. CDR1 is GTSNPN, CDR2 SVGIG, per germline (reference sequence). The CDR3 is CAWQRSNQPQHF. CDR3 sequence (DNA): TGTGCCTGGCAGAGGAGCAATCAGCCCCAGCATTTT.

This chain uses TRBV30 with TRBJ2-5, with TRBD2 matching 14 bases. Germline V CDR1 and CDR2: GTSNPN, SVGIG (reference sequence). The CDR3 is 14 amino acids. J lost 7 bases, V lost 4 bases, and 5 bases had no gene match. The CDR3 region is CAWTNGLAGGTQYF. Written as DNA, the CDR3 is TGTGCCTGGACTAACGGACTAGCGGGAGGGACCCAGTACTTC. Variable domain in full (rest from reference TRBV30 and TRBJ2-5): SQTIHQWPATLVQPVGSPLSLECTVEGTSNPNLYWYRQAAGRGLQLLFYSVGIGQISSEVPQNLSASRPQDRQFILSSKKLLLSDSGFYLCAWTNGLAGGTQYFGPGTRLLVL.

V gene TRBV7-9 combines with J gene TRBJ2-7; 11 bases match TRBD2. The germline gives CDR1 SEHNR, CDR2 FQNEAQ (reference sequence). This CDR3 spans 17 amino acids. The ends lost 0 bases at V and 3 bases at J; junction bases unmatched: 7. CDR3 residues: CASSLARGTSGGYEQYF. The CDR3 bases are TGTGCCAGCAGCTTAGCACGGGGGACTAGCGGAGGCTACGAGCAGTACTTC.